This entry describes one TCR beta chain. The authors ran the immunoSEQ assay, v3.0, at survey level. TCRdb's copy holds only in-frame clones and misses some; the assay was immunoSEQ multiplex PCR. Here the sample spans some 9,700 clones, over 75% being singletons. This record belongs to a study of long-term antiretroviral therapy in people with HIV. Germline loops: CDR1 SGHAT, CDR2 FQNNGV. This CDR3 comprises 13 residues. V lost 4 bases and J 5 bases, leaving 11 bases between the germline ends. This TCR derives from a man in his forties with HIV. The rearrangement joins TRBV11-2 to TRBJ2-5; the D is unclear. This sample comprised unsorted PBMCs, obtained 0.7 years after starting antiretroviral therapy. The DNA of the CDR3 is TGTGCCAGCAGCTCCTCCCGTATCGAGACCCAGTACTTC. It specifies CASSSSRIETQYF. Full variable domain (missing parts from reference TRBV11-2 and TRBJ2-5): EAGVAQSPRYKIIEKRQSVAFWCNPISGHATLYWYQQILGQGPKLLIQFQNNGVVDDSQLPKDRFSAERLKGVDSTLKIQPAKLEDSAVYLCASSSSRIETQYFGPGTRLLVL.